One and the same sample provided the 23 T cell receptor beta chains below, sequenced in a study of T cell repertoires in cytomegalovirus infection (dated by TCRdb to the late 2010s). The treatment or condition tag for this specimen amounts to: in vitro stimulation with specific CMV peptide epitopes to enrich CMV-specific T cells. For these receptors, no antigen is known. This sample was sequenced with an Illumina HiSeq 1500. In TCRdb, the public reads were trimmed at Q25 with fastp and aligned with MiXCR, with productive beta chains retained. Rows are unified per CDR3 protein, each entry keeping the most common DNA and genes. This sample lists tens of thousands of distinct CDR3 sequences; roughly 28% were detected once. The top ten clonotypes cover 59% of the sample. Specimen: CD8+ T cells from cultured PBMCs, collected from culture after CMV antigen stimulation. Receptor source: a human donor in good health (CMV status not recorded). Some clones in this sample may be carry-over from other donors' samples.

The chain employs TRBV27 and TRBJ2-7; 7 bases are a match to TRBD2. The CDR3 extends over 15 amino acids. CDR1 and CDR2 from the germline V gene are MNHEY and SMNVEV (reference sequence). Germline trimming cut 7 bases from V and 2 bases from J; bases unmatched to any gene: 11. The CDR3 DNA reads TGTGCCAGCACCGGACGGGCGGGAGTCCCCTACGAGCAGTACTTC. Translation gives CASTGRAGVPYEQYF.

Only a few counts were recorded for this clonotype. The chain recombines TRBV28 with TRBJ2-5; D may be TRBD2 (5 bases). CDR3 length: 13 residues. Germline assignment: CDR1 MDHEN and CDR2 SYDVKM. V lost 3 bases and J lost 9, with 14 bases in between. The CDR3: CASSFGLRRAQYF. The CDR3 nucleotides read TGTGCCAGCAGTTTTGGGCTTCGGCGGGCCCAGTACTTC.

Details on this clonotype: One end of the junction does not line up with germline, which may come from a read error. V and J are TRBV7-9 and TRBJ1-2; D is possibly TRBD1 (5 bases). Germline CDR1 is SEHNR and CDR2 is FQNEAQ (reference sequence). The CDR3 extends over 11 amino acids. CDR3 in DNA: TGTGTCAGCAGCCAACGACGGGGGTACACCTTC. As protein: CVSSQRRGYTF.

The chain joins TRBV5-1 to TRBJ1-6; 11 bases are shared with TRBD1. CDR1 is SGHRS, CDR2 YFSETQ, per germline. The CDR3 sequence is 15 residues long. V lost 1 base, J lost 9 bases, and 3 bases stayed unmatched. The chain's CDR3 is CASSLLGQGASPLHF. DNA of the CDR3: TGCGCCAGCAGCTTGCTTGGACAGGGGGCTTCACCCCTCCACTTT. Full variable domain (missing parts from reference TRBV5-1 and TRBJ1-6): KAGVTQTPRYLIKTRGQQVTLSCSPISGHRSVSWYQQTPGQGLQFLFEYFSETQRNKGNFPGRFSGRQFSNSRSEMNVSTLELGDSALYLCASSLLGQGASPLHFGNGTRLTVT.

The J gene is TRBJ1-1, the V gene TRBV13; D is perhaps TRBD1 (5 bases). The CDR3 is made up of 13 amino acids. Germline V CDR1 and CDR2: PRHDT, FYEKMQ (reference sequence). Trimming removed 5 bases at V and 5 bases at J, with 12 bases between. The CDR3 DNA is TGTGCCAGCAGCCCGCCAGGGATTACTGAAGCTTTCTTT. The encoded protein is CASSPPGITEAFF.

The rearrangement links TRBV5-4 to TRBJ2-7, with TRBD2 matching over 11 bases. The CDR3 is 12 amino acids. CDR1 and CDR2 from the germline V gene are SGHNT and YYREEE (reference sequence). The J segment lost 7 bases and the V segment lost 6 bases, leaving 3 bases of the junction unmatched. CDR3 amino acids: CASNGLAGEQYF. CDR3 bases: TGTGCCAGCAACGGACTAGCGGGTGAGCAGTACTTC.

The J gene is TRBJ2-2, the V gene TRBV10-1; D remains ambiguous. Germline V gene lookup returns CDR1 WNHNN and CDR2 SYGVQD (reference sequence). Deletions cut 7 bases from V and 6 bases from J, with 18 bases between. The CDR3 sequence is 15 residues long. The CDR3 sequence is CASKSPGRSAGELFF. The DNA of the CDR3 is TGCGCCAGCAAAAGTCCGGGCAGGTCCGCCGGGGAGCTGTTTTTT.

This chain uses TRBV7-3 with TRBJ2-3; 8 bases line up with TRBD2. Germline CDR1 and CDR2: SGHTA and FQGTGA. Germline trimming cut 2 bases from V and 5 bases from J; bases unmatched to any gene: 12. CDR3 length equals 17 residues. The DNA of the CDR3 is TGTGCCAGCAGCTTAGGGGTCAGCGGGGGACCGAAAGATACGCAGTATTTT. The encoded protein is CASSLGVSGGPKDTQYF.

The gene calls are TRBV19 and TRBJ1-1; 7 bases agree with TRBD1. CDR3 length equals 18 residues. The V segment lost 5 bases and the J segment 1 base; nucleotides outside the gene matches: 16. Germline V gene data show CDR1 as LNHDA and CDR2 as SQIVND (reference sequence). This chain's CDR3 is CASSPPDRVFRWNTEAFF. The CDR3 DNA reads as TGTGCCAGTAGTCCCCCCGACAGGGTATTTCGGTGGAACACTGAAGCTTTCTTT.

This clonotype was seen at least ten times. The genes are TRBV7-9 and TRBJ2-7; 7 nucleotides agree with TRBD2. Losses at the gene ends were 5 bases for V and 3 bases for J; bases not matched to a gene: 7. In germline, CDR1 is SEHNR, CDR2 FQNEAQ (reference sequence). The length of the CDR3 is 14 residues. CDR3 in amino acids: CASSESGRDYEQYF. The CDR3 DNA is TGTGCCAGCAGCGAATCGGGGAGGGACTACGAGCAGTACTTC.

The chain employs TRBV20-1 and TRBJ2-7; TRBD2 matches 11 bases. The CDR3 is 15 residues long. CDR1 is DFQATT and CDR2 is SNEGSKA in the germline V gene (reference sequence). The junction had 8 bases not matched to a gene; V was cut back by 0 bases and J by 7 bases. CDR3 loop: CSARDGTSGRGEQYF. The DNA for the CDR3 is TGCAGTGCTAGAGATGGGACTAGCGGAAGGGGAGAGCAGTACTTC.

This clonotype was recorded many times. This chain uses TRBV11-2 with TRBJ2-7, with D perhaps matching TRBD2 (5 bases). Trimming removed 7 bases from V and 0 bases from J, with 16 bases in between. Germline CDR1 reads SGHAT; CDR2 reads FQNNGV. The length of the CDR3 is 15 residues. The CDR3 spells CASTHPGGDSYEQYF. The CDR3 region has the DNA TGTGCCAGCACCCACCCCGGAGGAGACTCCTACGAGCAGTACTTC.

CDR3 in amino acids: CASSESSRGDEQYF. Here the CDR3 DNA reads TGCGCCAGCAGTGAGTCTTCAAGGGGCGACGAGCAGTACTTC. The rearrangement uses TRBV10-2 and TRBJ2-7; a possible D gene is TRBD1 (5 bases). CDR1 and CDR2 from the germline V gene are WSHSY and SAAADI. CDR3 size: 14 residues. V dropped 0 bases and J dropped 5 bases, with 11 bases sitting between them.

This chain links TRBV11-2 with TRBJ2-7; 8 bases map to TRBD2. Looked up from germline, CDR1 is SGHAT and CDR2 is FQNNGV. The CDR3 is 12 residues long. Germline trimming cut 5 bases from V and 6 bases from J; bases unmatched to any gene: 3. This chain's CDR3 is CASSGLAGEQYF. CDR3 DNA sequence: TGTGCCAGCAGCGGGCTAGCGGGCGAGCAGTACTTC.

V usage is TRBV4-3 and J usage is TRBJ2-7; 13 bases line up with TRBD2. The ends lost 3 bases at V and 0 bases at J; junction bases unmatched: 5. Germline CDR1 LGHNA, CDR2 YSLEER. The CDR3 consists of 17 residues. CDR3 amino acids: CASSQGTSGASSYEQYF. The CDR3 DNA reads as TGCGCCAGCAGCCAGGGGACTAGCGGGGCGAGCTCCTACGAGCAGTACTTC.

The chain links TRBV9 to TRBJ2-7, with 8 bases fitting TRBD2. Per germline, CDR1 SGDLS and CDR2 YYNGEE. Losses at the gene ends were 3 bases for V and 3 bases for J; bases not matched to a gene: 5. The CDR3 runs 14 residues. The CDR3 is CASSAGTSGYEQYF. The CDR3 nucleotides are TGTGCCAGCAGCGCCGGGACTAGTGGCTACGAGCAGTACTTC.

The V gene is TRBV9, the J gene TRBJ2-7; D might be TRBD1 or TRBD2, each matching 5 bases. V lost 0 bases and J lost 6, with 10 bases in between. There are 13 residues in the CDR3. Per germline, CDR1 SGDLS and CDR2 YYNGEE. CDR3 sequence: CASSVEGAGEQYF. As DNA, the CDR3 is TGTGCCAGCAGCGTAGAAGGGGCGGGCGAGCAGTACTTC.

The V and J genes are TRBV7-8 and TRBJ2-7, with 8 bases aligning to TRBD1. The J segment lost 1 base and the V segment lost 5 bases, leaving 7 bases of the junction unmatched. The CDR3 covers 15 residues. CDR1 is SGHVS, CDR2 FQNEAQ, per germline. CDR3 sequence: CASSPGTGASYEQYF. In DNA form, the CDR3 reads TGTGCCAGCAGCCCCGGGACAGGCGCTTCCTACGAGCAGTACTTC.

J is TRBJ2-7 and V is TRBV7-9; 7 positions match TRBD1. Per germline, CDR1 SEHNR and CDR2 FQNEAQ (reference sequence). After removal of 3 bases from V and 6 bases from J, the junction contained 5 bases not matched to a gene. There are 13 residues in the CDR3. CDR3 sequence reads: CASSFPTGVEQYF. The CDR3 DNA reads TGTGCCAGCAGCTTCCCAACAGGGGTCGAGCAGTACTTC.

In DNA form, the CDR3 reads TGTGCCAGCAGCTTCGCGGGACGTGATTGGGACGAGCAGTACTTC. Residues: CASSFAGRDWDEQYF. The V gene is TRBV7-8, the J gene TRBJ2-7; TRBD2 might be the D (6 bases). Germline V CDR1 and CDR2: SGHVS, FQNEAQ. The V end lost 3 bases, the J end lost 5 bases, and 17 bases lay between the germline ends. This CDR3 has 15 amino acids. Using reference TRBV7-8 and TRBJ2-7 for the parts outside the CDR3, the full variable domain is GAGVSQSPRYKVAKRGQDVALRCDPISGHVSLFWYQQALGQGPEFLTYFQNEAQLDKSGLPSDRFFAERPEGSVSTLKIQRTQQEDSAVYLCASSFAGRDWDEQYFGPGTRLTVT.

The V gene is TRBV18, the J gene TRBJ1-5; possibly TRBD1 for D (6 bases). CDR3 length: 14 residues. V lost 3 bases to trimming and J lost 5 bases, with 11 bases between them. The germline CDR1 and CDR2 sequences are KGHSH and LQKENI. The CDR3 DNA reads TGTGCCAGCTCACCCAGGGGCCCGTATCAGCCCCAGCATTTT. As protein: CASSPRGPYQPQHF. Based on the CDR3 plus reference TRBV18 and TRBJ1-5, the full variable domain is NAGVMQNPRHLVRRRGQEARLRCSPMKGHSHVYWYRQLPEEGLKFMVYLQKENIIDESGMPKERFSAEFPKEGPSILRIQQVVRGDSAAYFCASSPRGPYQPQHFGDGTRLSIL.

The rearrangement links TRBV6-6 to TRBJ2-5, with D maybe TRBD2 (5 bases). From germline, CDR1 is MNHNY and CDR2 SVGAGI (reference sequence). The germline V and J ends were trimmed by 0 bases and 5 bases, with 16 bases remaining between them. This CDR3 is built from 16 residues. The CDR3 spells CASSYSKENSGETQYF. CDR3 bases: TGTGCCAGCAGTTACTCGAAAGAGAACAGCGGTGAGACCCAGTACTTC.

The rearrangement links TRBV7-2 to TRBJ1-3; 9 nucleotides line up with TRBD1. Germline CDR1 reads SGHTA; CDR2 reads FQGNSA. The V and J ends lost 8 bases and 0 bases, in that order; junction bases with no gene match: 5. The CDR3 spans 15 residues. The CDR3, as DNA: TGTGCCAGCGGCACAGGGGGCAGCTCTGGAAACACCATATATTTT. Amino acid sequence: CASGTGGSSGNTIYF.